Shown below are 2 T cell receptor delta chains from a single sample sequenced in a study of gamma-delta T cells after stem cell transplantation. TCRdb re-called clones from the RT-PCR reads using CATT. Of 10,000 to 12,000 delta-chain clones in the sample, 38% were seen once. Input material: gamma-delta T cells. The source of these receptors is a human donor. It is not recorded whose cells these are; they may come from a transplant donor.

On this clone: An end of the junction does not agree with germline; a read error may underlie this. The rearrangement links TRDV2 to TRDJ3; TRDD3 matches at 7 bases. The CDR3 has 18 residues. Germline values: CDR1 GEAIGNYY, CDR2 EKD. DNA of the CDR3: TGTGCCTGTTATCTTAGTACTGGGGTGCCCTGGTACACCCGACAGATGTTTTTC. Its protein product is CACYLSTGVPWYTRQMFF.

CDR3 sequence reads: CALGELGPVQADKLIF. The CDR3 nucleotides read TGTGCTCTTGGGGAACTGGGCCCCGTACAGGCCGATAAACTCATCTTT. This sequence joins TRDV1 and TRDJ1; D unresolved. V lost 0 bases to trimming and J lost 3 bases, with 14 bases between them. Germline V gene sequence: CDR1 TSWWSYY, CDR2 QGS. The length of the CDR3 is 16 residues.